In this sample, the clone carrying this T cell receptor (beta chain) turned up many times. Its specificity is unknown. This CDR3 comprises 16 residues. V shed 6 bases and J 0 bases; nucleotides not matched to a gene: 8. The V gene's germline CDR1 is MDHEN and CDR2 SYDVKM. Building the TCR beta libraries relied on iRepertoire HTBI primers, and CDR3 regions underwent Arm-PCR. Study processing details: Identification yielded around 64 TRBV and approximately 13 TRBJ segments across samples. TCRdb recomputed calls from the multiplex PCR reads with MiXCR, one row per CDR3 protein. These V and J calls rely on TCRdb rather than the paper's analysis. The table includes around 510,000 distinct CDR3 sequences, 20% to 25% detected once. This sample's time point: persistent/refractory GD, antithyroid drugs over 5 years with positive TRAb. Scientists built the TCR library using RNA that was extracted from PBMCs. EDTA tubes collected 7.5 to 9.5 milliliters of peripheral blood.

This sample was included in a study of regulatory T cells in long-lasting Graves disease. Study-wide points: Persistent patients had a count of shared public clonotypes (around 2,700) that exceeded that of new patients (about 970).

The chain couples TRBV28 to TRBJ1-3, with 7 bases fitting TRBD1. The sample here was peripheral blood mononuclear cells (PBMCs), taken when the disease was refractory, from a patient treated with antithyroid drugs. The sequence was collected from a female donor with Graves disease. The chain's CDR3 is CASSSRGTISGNTIYF. The CDR3 DNA follows: TGTGCCAGCAGCTCCAGGGGGACCATCTCTGGAAACACCATATATTTT.